These T cell receptor beta chains were read from a single sample in a study of T cell clonotyping in hematopoietic cell transplantation. Libraries were prepared by immunoSEQ multiplex PCR; TCRdb keeps only in-frame clonotypes and omits some of them. In the table there are roughly 13,000 clones, about 97% of which are singletons. The input for sequencing was peripheral blood mononuclear cells, taken 30 days after allogeneic stem cell transplant. The receptors derive from a female patient aged 50 to 60 who had an allogeneic stem cell transplant from an unrelated donor, so T cells may come from the graft donor. Some clones in this sample may be carry-over from other donors' samples. CDR3s include the opening cysteine and the closing phenylalanine or tryptophan. The D gene is left open where the match is weak. Clone size, where shown, is once, few, many, or a class for clones that have expanded.

d_call clone_size j_call v_call cdr3_aa cdr3_nt
- - TRBJ2-7 TRBV28 CASKSGEYEQYF TGTGCCAGCAAGTCAGGTGAATACGAGCAGTACTTC
- - TRBJ2-4 TRBV9 CASSVGQEAKNIQYF TGTGCCAGCAGCGTAGGCCAGGAAGCCAAAAACATTCAGTACTTC
- - TRBJ2-7 TRBV6-1 CASSEARRDYEQYF TGTGCCAGCAGTGAAGCGAGGAGGGATTACGAGCAGTACTTC
- - TRBJ1-4 TRBV30 CASREGPNEKLFF TGTGCCTCGAGGGAGGGGCCCAATGAAAAACTGTTTTTT
- - TRBJ1-1 TRBV13 CASSAGSGTEAFF TGTGCCAGCAGCGCAGGTTCCGGCACTGAAGCTTTCTTT
TRBD1 - TRBJ2-7 TRBV6-5 CASSPRTGLRDEQYF TGTGCCAGCAGTCCCAGGACAGGATTAAGAGACGAGCAGTACTTC
TRBD2 - TRBJ2-1 TRBV5-1 CASSFRDYRNEQFF TGCGCCAGCAGCTTCCGGGACTACCGAAATGAGCAGTTCTTC
- - TRBJ1-1 TRBV5-6 CASSSITITGSEAFF TGTGCCAGCAGCTCCATAACTATTACAGGGTCTGAAGCTTTCTTT
TRBD1 once TRBJ1-4 TRBV6-1 CASSEALGQGTLLNEKLFF TGTGCCAGCAGTGAAGCACTAGGACAGGGGACTCTCCTTAATGAAAAACTGTTTTTT
TRBD1 - TRBJ1-3 TRBV30 CAWQGVSGNTIYF TGTGCCTGGCAGGGGGTCTCTGGAAACACCATATATTTT
TRBD1 - TRBJ2-7 TRBV28 CASRKQGPSYEQYF TGTGCCAGCAGGAAACAGGGGCCTTCCTACGAGCAGTACTTC
- - TRBJ2-7 TRBV10-1 CASSEQQVYEQYF TGCGCCAGCAGTGAGCAACAGGTATACGAGCAGTACTTC
TRBD1 - TRBJ1-2 TRBV29-1 CSVGRTGATSYGYTF TGCAGCGTTGGCAGGACAGGGGCGACCAGCTATGGCTACACCTTC
- - TRBJ2-1 TRBV30 CAWSVREQFF TGTGCCTGGAGTGTACGTGAGCAGTTCTTC
TRBD1 - TRBJ1-6 TRBV25-1 CASSPQGTGNSPLHF TGTGCCAGCAGCCCCCAGGGGACAGGGAATTCACCCCTCCACTTT
TRBD1 - TRBJ2-4 TRBV11-1 CASSLAPTGGYIQYF TGTGCCAGCAGCTTAGCGCCCACAGGGGGGTACATTCAGTACTTC
- - TRBJ2-5 TRBV2 CASSEVWGGRETQYF TGTGCCAGCAGTGAAGTATGGGGTGGCAGGGAGACCCAGTACTTC
TRBD2 - TRBJ2-5 TRBV19 CASSIDRTSGIETQYF TGTGCCAGTAGTATAGACCGGACTAGCGGGATAGAGACCCAGTACTTC
- - TRBJ1-3 TRBV5-1 CASSPRGLGNTIYF TGCGCCAGCAGCCCTCGGGGCCTGGGAAACACCATATATTTT
- - TRBJ2-5 TRBV14 CASSPGRVTQYF TGTGCCAGCAGCCCGGGGCGGGTGACCCAGTACTTC
- - TRBJ2-7 TRBV5-1 CASSLPGNSYEQYF TGCGCCAGCAGCTTGCCAGGGAATTCCTACGAGCAGTACTTC
- once TRBJ2-3 TRBV27 CASSSRARGTDTQYF TGTGCCAGCAGTTCGAGAGCAAGGGGCACAGATACGCAGTATTTT
- - TRBJ2-7 TRBV29-1 CSVGRQSEQYF TGCAGCGTTGGGAGGCAGAGCGAGCAGTACTTC
- - TRBJ2-5 TRBV7-8 CASSLVGGRRAEETQYF TGTGCCAGCAGCTTAGTTGGGGGGCGGAGGGCGGAAGAGACCCAGTACTTC
- - TRBJ1-1 TRBV30 CAWSPPGTMNTEAFF TGTGCCTGGAGTCCTCCGGGGACTATGAACACTGAAGCTTTCTTT
TRBD1 - TRBJ1-1 TRBV7-9 CASSFQGAGAEAFF TGTGCCAGCAGCTTCCAGGGGGCAGGGGCTGAAGCTTTCTTT
- - TRBJ1-2 TRBV19 CASTDRIYGYTF TGTGCCAGTACCGACAGGATCTATGGCTACACCTTC
- - TRBJ2-1 TRBV30 CAWSHRADNEQFF TGTGCCTGGAGTCACAGGGCCGACAATGAGCAGTTCTTC
- - TRBJ2-7 TRBV6-5 CASRGGGLQYF TGTGCCAGCAGGGGGGGAGGTCTGCAGTACTTC
- - TRBJ1-1 TRBV5-1 CASSLIDRDTATPFF TGCGCCAGCAGCTTGATAGACCGGGACACCGCCACCCCTTTCTTT
- - TRBJ2-7 TRBV5-6 CASSSTDSFYEQYF TGTGCCAGCAGCTCCACGGACAGTTTCTACGAGCAGTACTTC
- - TRBJ1-6 TRBV5-1 CASSLARESSYNSPLHF TGCGCCAGCAGCTTGGCCCGGGAAAGCTCCTATAATTCACCCCTCCACTTT
- - TRBJ2-7 TRBV29-1 CSVQDSYEQYF TGCAGCGTTCAGGATTCCTACGAGCAGTACTTC
- - TRBJ1-2 TRBV30 CAWIGGSYGYTF TGTGCCTGGATTGGGGGTTCCTATGGCTACACCTTC
TRBD1 - TRBJ2-7 TRBV7-8 CASSLEWDRGGEQYF TGTGCCAGCAGCTTAGAATGGGACAGGGGTGGCGAGCAGTACTTC
- - TRBJ1-3 TRBV6-5 CASSVNRVSGNTIYF TGTGCCAGCAGTGTCAACAGGGTCTCTGGAAACACCATATATTTT
TRBD2 - TRBJ2-1 TRBV10-3 CAIRSGGANEQFF TGTGCCATCAGGAGCGGGGGGGCGAATGAGCAGTTCTTC
- once TRBJ1-2 TRBV2 CASSEDRGPGGYTF TGTGCCAGCAGTGAAGACCGAGGCCCTGGGGGCTACACCTTC
- - TRBJ2-2 TRBV30 CAWIGRGTGELFF TGTGCCTGGATAGGGCGTGGCACCGGGGAGCTGTTTTTT
- - TRBJ1-2 TRBV2 CASSRVSGYTF TGTGCCAGCAGTAGGGTCAGTGGCTACACCTTC
- - TRBJ1-3 TRBV6-5 CASSRSQLSGNTIYF TGTGCCAGCAGTCGCTCCCAACTCTCTGGAAACACCATATATTTT
- - TRBJ2-7 TRBV19 CASSTGVRYSYEQYF TGTGCCAGTAGTACGGGGGTTAGGTACTCCTACGAGCAGTACTTC
- - TRBJ1-1 TRBV5-1 CASTSGYTEAFF TGCGCCAGCACCTCAGGGTACACTGAAGCTTTCTTT
TRBD1 - TRBJ1-6 TRBV7-9 CASSLGQGPGNSPLHF TGTGCCAGCAGCTTAGGACAGGGGCCTGGAAATTCACCCCTCCACTTT
- - TRBJ1-6 TRBV30 CAWSVRETNSPLHF TGTGCCTGGAGTGTACGGGAGACGAATTCACCCCTCCACTTT
- - TRBJ2-7 TRBV7-3 CASSPHPRLRGEQYF TGTGCCAGCAGCCCACACCCGCGGTTGAGGGGCGAGCAGTACTTC
- once TRBJ2-1 TRBV9 CASSVASTYNEQFF TGTGCCAGCAGCGTAGCTAGCACCTACAATGAGCAGTTCTTC
TRBD1 - TRBJ1-2 TRBV19 CASSPRTGGSGGYTF TGTGCCAGTAGTCCGCGGACAGGGGGATCTGGTGGCTACACCTTC
TRBD1 - TRBJ2-7 TRBV9 CASSALREGAVEQYF TGTGCCAGCAGCGCCCTTCGAGAGGGGGCGGTTGAGCAGTACTTC
- - TRBJ1-1 TRBV7-9 CASSLVGIGGIEAFF TGTGCCAGCAGCTTAGTAGGTATTGGGGGGATTGAAGCTTTCTTT
TRBD2 - TRBJ2-5 TRBV19 CASSEISGRTQETQYF TGTGCCAGTAGTGAGATTAGCGGGAGGACCCAAGAGACCCAGTACTTC
TRBD1 - TRBJ1-1 TRBV29-1 CSVADRGTEAFF TGCAGCGTCGCCGACAGGGGCACTGAAGCTTTCTTT
TRBD1 - TRBJ2-7 TRBV5-1 CASSRTGGGYEQYF TGCGCCAGCAGCCGGACAGGGGGGGGATACGAGCAGTACTTC
- - TRBJ1-4 TRBV6-5 CASRSPSGKLFF TGTGCCAGCAGATCCCCCTCGGGAAAACTGTTTTTT
- - TRBJ2-3 TRBV9 CASSVEPKWNTQYF TGTGCCAGCAGCGTAGAACCCAAGTGGAATACGCAGTATTTT
- once TRBJ1-5 TRBV12-5 CASGPPGGPSAQHF TGTGCTAGTGGTCCTCCCGGGGGACCCTCAGCCCAGCATTTT
- - TRBJ1-1 TRBV30 CAWSRISGGNTEAFF TGTGCCTGGAGTAGAATTTCAGGAGGGAACACTGAAGCTTTCTTT
- - TRBJ1-1 TRBV9 CASSSLGQNTEAFF TGTGCCAGCAGCTCCTTGGGGCAGAACACTGAAGCTTTCTTT
TRBD2 - TRBJ2-5 TRBV5-1 CASSLERGGQETQYF TGCGCCAGCAGCTTGGAGCGGGGGGGACAAGAGACCCAGTACTTC
- - TRBJ2-1 TRBV29-1 CSATPWGSSYNEQFF TGCAGCGCTACCCCTTGGGGGAGCTCCTACAATGAGCAGTTCTTC